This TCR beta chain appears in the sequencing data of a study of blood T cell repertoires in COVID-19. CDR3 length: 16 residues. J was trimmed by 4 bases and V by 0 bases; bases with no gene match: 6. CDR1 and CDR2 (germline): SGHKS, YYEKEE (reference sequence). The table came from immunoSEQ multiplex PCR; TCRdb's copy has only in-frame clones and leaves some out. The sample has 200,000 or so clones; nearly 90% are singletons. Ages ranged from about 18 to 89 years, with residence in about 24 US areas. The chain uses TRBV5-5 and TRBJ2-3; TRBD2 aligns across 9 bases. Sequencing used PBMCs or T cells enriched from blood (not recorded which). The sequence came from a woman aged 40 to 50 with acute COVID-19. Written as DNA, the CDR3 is TGTGCCAGCAGCTTGGGGCCCGGCGGGAGGGCAGATACGCAGTATTTT. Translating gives CASSLGPGGRADTQYF.